Listed here are 12 T cell receptor beta chains from one sample, sequenced in a study of stem cell transplantation in POMP-related autoinflammatory disease. Profiled with immunoSEQ multiplex PCR; TCRdb holds only in-frame clones, not every one. The sample contains some 70,000 clones, roughly 93% of which appear only once. Sequenced here: CD4+ T cells from PBMCs, sampled after stem cell transplantation. The receptors were sampled from a human patient with POMP-related autoinflammation and immune dysregulation (PRAID). The T cells may come from the graft donor.

The J gene is TRBJ1-4, the V gene TRBV25-1; no clear D gene. The last part of the DNA fits TRBJ2-2 better; the J call may be wrong. Per the germline V gene, CDR1 is MGHDK and CDR2 is SYGVNS. The CDR3 is made up of 11 amino acids. CDR3 DNA sequence: TGTGCCAGCAGTGAATACAAGGAGCTGTTTTTT. Its translation: CASSEYKELFF.

The chain uses TRBV18 and TRBJ1-4; a weak D match, TRBD1 (5 bases). Trimming stripped 3 bases from V and 6 bases from J, with 8 bases between. The CDR3 length is 13 residues. CDR1 and CDR2 (germline): KGHSH, LQKENI. CDR3: CASSPRGDEKLFF. The CDR3 DNA follows: TGTGCCAGCTCACCGAGAGGGGATGAAAAACTGTTTTTT.

The genes are TRBV6-4 and TRBJ2-5, with TRBD1 matching 7 bases. V trimming: 8 bases; J trimming: 1 base; junction bases outside the gene matches: 7. CDR3 length: 14 residues. The germline CDR1 and CDR2 sequences are MRHNA and SNTAGT. CDR3 residues: CASVDRAGQETQYF. The CDR3 nucleotides read TGTGCCAGCGTCGACAGGGCCGGCCAAGAGACCCAGTACTTC.

The rearrangement links TRBV11-2 to TRBJ1-6; D perhaps matches TRBD1 (6 bases). Between the trimmed V and J ends, which lost 5 bases and 11 bases, there was a span of 16 bases. The CDR3 is 14 residues long. Germline values: CDR1 SGHAT, CDR2 FQNNGV. Here the CDR3 reads CASSHARGYAPLHF. Here the CDR3 DNA reads TGTGCCAGCAGCCACGCCAGGGGATACGCACCCCTCCACTTT. Together with reference TRBV11-2 and TRBJ1-6, the CDR3 gives the full variable domain: EAGVAQSPRYKIIEKRQSVAFWCNPISGHATLYWYQQILGQGPKLLIQFQNNGVVDDSQLPKDRFSAERLKGVDSTLKIQPAKLEDSAVYLCASSHARGYAPLHFGNGTRLTVT.

V is TRBV10-3 and J is TRBJ2-2, with a possible D match to TRBD2 (5 bases). The V end lost 6 bases, the J end lost 4 bases, and 12 bases lay between the germline ends. This CDR3 is built from 14 residues. Germline V gene data show CDR1 as ENHRY and CDR2 as SYGVKD. CDR3 coding DNA: TGTGCCATCAGGAATTTAGGGAGCACCGGGGAGCTGTTTTTT. Translated: CAIRNLGSTGELFF.

V usage is TRBV6-5 and J usage is TRBJ2-3; TRBD1 might be the D (6 bases). V gave up 5 bases and J gave up 0 bases, with 12 bases separating them. The CDR3 totals 15 residues. Germline CDR1 MNHEY, CDR2 SVGAGI. The CDR3 DNA reads TGTGCCAGCAGTCAACAGGGCTCTAGCACAGATACGCAGTATTTT. Protein product: CASSQQGSSTDTQYF.

Notes on this clone: At one end the junction does not follow the germline gene, possibly because of a read error. CDR3 sequence reads: CASSPIRSLNGQFF. Written as DNA, the CDR3 is TGCGCCAGCAGCCCTATAAGAAGCCTGAATGGGCAGTTCTTC. The genes are TRBV5-1 and TRBJ2-1; D gene uncertain. This CDR3 is built from 14 residues. In germline, CDR1 is SGHRS, CDR2 YFSETQ.

The count of this clone is one. The gene calls are TRBV6-1 and TRBJ1-1; D gene ambiguous. V lost 3 bases, J lost 6 bases, and 8 bases lay in between. Germline V gives CDR1 MNHNS, CDR2 SASEGT. The CDR3 is made up of 12 amino acids. The CDR3 nucleotides are TGTGCCAGCAGTGAGTCCAGGTCTGAAGCTTTCTTT. It specifies CASSESRSEAFF.

The chain couples TRBV27 to TRBJ2-7; D might be TRBD2 (7 bases). The length of the CDR3 is 13 residues. Trimming took 3 bases from V and 7 from J, leaving 13 bases between them. CDR1 and CDR2 (germline): MNHEY, SMNVEV (reference sequence). The CDR3 here is CASSFRGAGEQYF. CDR3 in DNA: TGTGCCAGCAGTTTCCGGGGGGCGGGGGAGCAGTACTTC.

V gene TRBV6-5 combines with J gene TRBJ1-1; D call uncertain. The CDR3 contains 12 residues. The germline V gene encodes CDR1 MNHEY and CDR2 SVGAGI. V was cut by 6 bases and J by 0 bases, with 5 bases left in between. In DNA form, the CDR3 reads TGTGCCAGCAGCCGTATGAACACTGAAGCTTTCTTT. Translated: CASSRMNTEAFF.

The rearrangement joins TRBV2 to TRBJ2-7; D possibly corresponds to TRBD1 (6 bases). V shed 4 bases and J shed 2 bases, with 12 bases lying between them. The length of the CDR3 is 14 residues. CDR1 and CDR2 (germline): SNHLY, FYNNEI. The chain's CDR3 is CASSAYGQTYEQYF. CDR3 nucleotides: TGTGCCAGCAGTGCATACGGACAGACCTACGAGCAGTACTTC.

J is TRBJ2-5 and V is TRBV2; no firm D call. The CDR3 length is 12 residues. Germline values: CDR1 SNHLY, CDR2 FYNNEI. V gave up 3 bases and J gave up 2 bases, with 4 bases separating them. CDR3 in DNA: TGTGCCAGCAGTGACTTTCAAGAGACCCAGTACTTC. Its protein product is CASSDFQETQYF.